These T cell receptor beta chains were read from a single sample in a study of blood T cell repertoires in COVID-19. The data were produced by immunoSEQ multiplex PCR, yet TCRdb's version contains in-frame clones alone and is incomplete. The sample consists of more than 85,000 clones, 65% to 80% of them appearing once. Sequenced material: peripheral blood. The receptors originated from a woman in her 70s with acute or convalescent COVID-19. The CDR3 runs from the conserved cysteine through the conserved F or W. A D gene is named only where the DNA matches it firmly. Expanded clones are given a class, and other clones once, few, many or no size at all.

TGTGCCAGCAGTGAAGCTACGGGGGGCCGTCTGGAGACCCAGTACTTC | CASSEATGGRLETQYF | NA | NA | TRBJ2-5 | TRBV6-1
TGCGCCAGCAGCTTGCGTGAGAACTACAATGAGCAGTTCTTC | CASSLRENYNEQFF | NA | NA | TRBJ2-1 | TRBV5-1
TGTGCCAGCAGCCGTCTCGGGACTAGCGTAGAGACCCAGTACTTC | CASSRLGTSVETQYF | TRBD2 | NA | TRBJ2-5 | TRBV9
TGTGCCAGCAGCTTGACAGGTCTGAACACTGAAGCTTTCTTT | CASSLTGLNTEAFF | NA | NA | TRBJ1-1 | TRBV7-9
TGCGCCAGCAGCCAAAGCGCGGGGCGAGTCGAAAAACTGTTTTTT | CASSQSAGRVEKLFF | NA | many | TRBJ1-4 | TRBV4-1
TGTGCCAGCAGCCCACGCCGGGGATTAACAGATACGCAGTATTTT | CASSPRRGLTDTQYF | NA | once | TRBJ2-3 | TRBV5-4
TGTGCCAGCTCCGGGGCCGGGACAGGTAGTGAAGCTTTCTTT | CASSGAGTGSEAFF | TRBD1 | NA | TRBJ1-1 | TRBV18
TGTGCCAGCAGTCCGGGGGGAAATGAGCAGTTCTTC | CASSPGGNEQFF | TRBD2 | NA | TRBJ2-1 | TRBV6-5
TGCGCCAGCAGTGAGTTTTTGGGACAGGGGGCTCCGCGGGGCAATCAGCCCCAGCATTTT | CASSEFLGQGAPRGNQPQHF | TRBD1 | few | TRBJ1-5 | TRBV10-1
TGTGCCATCAGTGCCGACAGGGTGGGGGCAGATACGCAGTATTTT | CAISADRVGADTQYF | TRBD1 | NA | TRBJ2-3 | TRBV10-3
TGCGCCAGCAGCTTGGGGGACAGGGAGTACAATGAGCAGTTCTTC | CASSLGDREYNEQFF | TRBD1 | NA | TRBJ2-1 | TRBV5-1
TGTGCCAGCAGCTTAGTCTTAGCGGGGGGGCCCAGTGAGCAGTTCTTC | CASSLVLAGGPSEQFF | TRBD2 | NA | TRBJ2-1 | TRBV7-8
TGTGCCAGCAGCTTATACTCAATCCCGGGACAGGGGTTTGGAAACACCATATATTTT | CASSLYSIPGQGFGNTIYF | TRBD1 | NA | TRBJ1-3 | TRBV13
TGTGCCAGTAGTATGAGGGCCGGCTGGAACACTGAAGCTTTCTTT | CASSMRAGWNTEAFF | NA | few | TRBJ1-1 | TRBV19
TGTGCCGTCCGACCGGGAGGGGGGTTTAGGTTTGAGACCCAGTACTTC | CAVRPGGGFRFETQYF | TRBD2 | NA | TRBJ2-5 | TRBV10-3
TGTGCCAGCACTCTGAGCGGCGGGGTAATGGACAATGAGCAGTTCTTC | CASTLSGGVMDNEQFF | NA | NA | TRBJ2-1 | TRBV28
TGTGCCAGCAGTTTAGGGCTGGGTCAGCCCCAGCATTTT | CASSLGLGQPQHF | NA | NA | TRBJ1-5 | TRBV27
TGTGCCAGCAGTGAGGGACACTACACTGAAGCTTTCTTT | CASSEGHYTEAFF | NA | NA | TRBJ1-1 | TRBV2
TGTGCCAGCAGTGGACAGGGACTGGGCTCCTACGAGCAGTACTTC | CASSGQGLGSYEQYF | TRBD1 | NA | TRBJ2-7 | TRBV28
TGTGCCAGCAGTTTGGGCGACAGGGTTACAGATACGCAGTATTTT | CASSLGDRVTDTQYF | TRBD1 | NA | TRBJ2-3 | TRBV7-9
TGTGCCAGCAGTGAACGGCTAGCCCACTCGAGGGAGCAGTACTTC | CASSERLAHSREQYF | NA | NA | TRBJ2-7 | TRBV2
TGTGCCAGCAGCCATCCCACCAGCTACGAGCAGTACTTC | CASSHPTSYEQYF | NA | few | TRBJ2-7 | TRBV7-2
TGCGCCAGCAGCCAAGGACAGGGGGTGTACACTGAAGCTTTCTTT | CASSQGQGVYTEAFF | TRBD1 | NA | TRBJ1-1 | TRBV4-1
TGCGCCAGCAGCTTGGCGGGGGGGGCGGGGATGAACACTGAAGCTTTCTTT | CASSLAGGAGMNTEAFF | NA | NA | TRBJ1-1 | TRBV5-4
TGTGCCAGTAGTAGCGCAGGGGGCGAAAAACTGTTTTTT | CASSSAGGEKLFF | TRBD1 | NA | TRBJ1-4 | TRBV19
TGTGCCAGCAGTTACGACCCGACAGGGGGGAATGAAAAACTGTTTTTT | CASSYDPTGGNEKLFF | TRBD1 | NA | TRBJ1-4 | TRBV6-5
TGTGCCACCAGCAGAGATCCTGCAGGGTCCGGAAACACCATATATTTT | CATSRDPAGSGNTIYF | NA | NA | TRBJ1-3 | TRBV15
TGTGCCAGCAGTAGAAGGACAGGGGGTTCCTACGAGCAGTACTTC | CASSRRTGGSYEQYF | TRBD1 | few | TRBJ2-7 | TRBV28
TGTGCCAGCAGTGAAGGGTTGCGACATCTGAACACCGGGGAGCTGTTTTTT | CASSEGLRHLNTGELFF | NA | few | TRBJ2-2 | TRBV6-1
TGTGCCACCAGCAGAAGACAGGAGCTGGGGAACAAACTGGGCTACACCTTC | CATSRRQELGNKLGYTF | NA | NA | TRBJ1-2 | TRBV15
TGTGCCAGCAGTTCCCAGAGGCCAAGCTCTGGAAACACCATATATTTT | CASSSQRPSSGNTIYF | NA | NA | TRBJ1-3 | TRBV6-5